This T cell receptor (beta chain) was identified during a study of T cell responses to AZD1222 COVID-19 vaccine. Germline CDR1 is KGHDR and CDR2 is SFDVKD. Unmatched junction bases numbered 5, after V lost 4 bases and J lost 2 bases. CDR3 length: 16 amino acids. About this clone: Its specificity is not known.

Study conclusions and caveats: Donors, mostly white British, included more females; clonal diversity was possibly underestimated.

The assay was immunoSEQ multiplex PCR, and TCRdb's table has in-frame clones only and misses some. The sample includes 20,000 or so clones, approximately 84% of them seen just once. This TCR came from an adult who received the AZD1222 COVID-19 vaccine. The J gene is TRBJ1-3, the V gene TRBV24-1, with 9 bases identical to TRBD1. The sequenced sample was peripheral blood, obtained 28 days after the second AZD1222 dose. The CDR3 bases are TGTGCCACCAGTGACCCCAGGACAGGGGCTGGAAACACCATATATTTT. Its translation: CATSDPRTGAGNTIYF.